The 8 T cell receptor beta chains reported below all come from one sample, sequenced in a study of T cells after yellow fever vaccination. MiXCR was run by TCRdb on the 5' RACE reads, yielding one entry per CDR3 protein. The sample lists around 26,000 distinct CDR3 sequences, less than 3.5% seen once, with approximately 0.96% in the top ten. Sample: PBMCs, either bulk or a sorted T-cell subset (CD4+, CD8+, memory, or dextramer-sorted; not recorded which), taken about 49 days after the first yellow fever vaccination. Every receptor here comes from a man between 18 and 29 years old who received the YFV17D yellow fever vaccine.

This clonotype was recorded many times. V and J are TRBV28 and TRBJ2-7; maybe TRBD2 (6 bases). Trimming took 10 bases from V and 3 from J, leaving 25 bases between them. CDR3 size: 16 residues. Germline V gene data show CDR1 as MDHEN and CDR2 as SYDVKM. The CDR3 region has the DNA TGTGCCACCACGTCAACGGGACTCGCTGCCCGCTACGAGCAGTACGTC. Protein sequence: CATTSTGLAARYEQYV.

This clonotype was recorded at least ten times. The chain combines TRBV7-2 with TRBJ1-2; D may be TRBD1 (6 bases). Germline assignment: CDR1 SGHTA and CDR2 FQGNSA. This CDR3 comprises 14 residues. V lost 2 bases to trimming and J lost 5 bases, with 12 bases between them. DNA for the CDR3: TGTGCCAGCAGCTTATACAGGGACAATTATGGCTACACCTTC. It is translated as CASSLYRDNYGYTF.

This clonotype was picked up many times. The chain couples TRBV5-6 to TRBJ1-6, with D perhaps TRBD1 (6 bases). Deletions cut 4 bases from V and 7 bases from J, with 12 bases between. The V gene's germline CDR1 is SGHDT and CDR2 YYEEEE. The CDR3 length is 14 residues. The CDR3 is CASSQGYSNSPLHF. The CDR3 nucleotides are TGTGCCAGCAGCCAGGGGTACTCGAATTCACCCCTCCACTTT. The full variable domain, with the rest looked up from reference TRBV5-6 and TRBJ1-6, is DAGVTQSPTHLIKTRGQQVTLRCSPKSGHDTVSWYQQALGQGPQFIFQYYEEEERQRGNFPDRFSGHQFPNYSSELNVNALLLGDSALYLCASSQGYSNSPLHFGNGTRLTVT.

This clonotype has a count of ten or more. The chain recombines TRBV9 with TRBJ2-5; TRBD1 matches at 7 bases. This CDR3 comprises 15 residues. CDR1 and CDR2 from the germline V gene are SGDLS and YYNGEE. V was pared by 4 bases and J by 4 bases, with 10 bases of the junction left unmatched. CDR3 amino acids: CASSPTGFKGETQYF. The CDR3 bases are TGTGCCAGCAGCCCGACAGGGTTTAAGGGAGAGACCCAGTACTTC.

This clonotype was found many times. The rearrangement links TRBV7-6 to TRBJ2-5, with D tentatively TRBD1 (6 bases). The CDR3 sequence is 15 residues long. V was trimmed by 3 bases and J by 1 base, leaving 12 bases between them. Germline loops: CDR1 SGHVS, CDR2 FNYEAQ. CDR3 DNA sequence: TGTGCCAGCAGCTTGGTTTGGGGGCTCCAAGAGACCCAGTACTTC. Protein product: CASSLVWGLQETQYF.

This clonotype was counted ten times or more. The chain has TRBV7-2 and TRBJ1-5, with a weak D call TRBD1 (5 bases). Germline lookup yields CDR1 SGHTA and CDR2 FQGNSA. V gave up 5 bases and J gave up 5 bases, with 10 bases separating them. The CDR3 covers 13 residues. As DNA, the CDR3 is TGTGCCAGCAGCGGGACGAGATATCAGCCCCAGCATTTT. Amino acids: CASSGTRYQPQHF.

This clonotype has at least ten counts. The gene calls are TRBV4-1 and TRBJ1-1, with D possibly being TRBD1 (6 bases). V lost 1 base and J lost 3, with 12 bases in between. CDR1 is MGHRA, CDR2 YSYEKL, per germline. There are 15 residues in the CDR3. CDR3 DNA sequence: TGCGCCAGCAGCCAAGCACAGGGAGTGTACACTGAAGCTTTCTTT. It translates to CASSQAQGVYTEAFF.

This clonotype has ten or more counts. This chain links TRBV5-1 with TRBJ1-3; D might be TRBD1 (6 bases). The CDR3 runs to 15 residues. V lost 4 bases and J lost 0, with 11 bases in between. Germline CDR1 SGHRS, CDR2 YFSETQ. CDR3 in amino acids: CASSEDSSSGNTIYF. The CDR3 nucleotides are TGCGCCAGCAGCGAGGACAGCTCCTCTGGAAACACCATATATTTT.